One and the same sample provided the 29 T cell receptor beta chains below, sequenced in a study of post-analysis software for immune sequencing data. Study findings and constraints: A handful of TRBV segments were significantly more frequent in patients than in controls. TRBV5-6, TRBV5-1 and TRBV20-1 were among these segments.

Unique-molecular-identifier-tagged TCR beta cDNA libraries were used. TCRdb called the PCR reads again in MiXCR, with one record for every CDR3 protein. The sample has 550,000 to 700,000 distinct CDR3 sequences, 44% seen once. These receptors' targets are unknown. What was sequenced was blood. The receptors were gathered from a girl aged 10-17 years with multiple sclerosis.

The V gene is TRBV10-3, the J gene TRBJ2-7; the match to TRBD2 covers 13 bases. Germline CDR1 and CDR2: ENHRY and SYGVKD. The CDR3 is 16 residues long. V dropped 4 bases and J dropped 5; count of bases not matched to a gene: 8. The CDR3 spells CAISAGLAGVSHEQYF. Here the CDR3 DNA reads TGTGCCATCAGTGCTGGACTAGCGGGAGTGTCCCACGAGCAGTACTTC.

The chain couples TRBV10-3 to TRBJ2-1; 11 bases line up with TRBD2. This CDR3 region has 15 residues. The trim removed 6 bases at V and 8 bases at J, leaving 9 bases unmatched. Germline V gene sequence: CDR1 ENHRY, CDR2 SYGVKD. CDR3 sequence: CAISDSGRGGYEQFF. Written as DNA, the CDR3 is TGTGCCATCAGCGATAGCGGGAGGGGTGGGTATGAGCAGTTCTTC.

The V call is TRBV4-2, the J call TRBJ1-2, with D unclear. V lost 1 base to trimming and J lost 0 bases, with 15 bases between them. The CDR3 runs to 17 residues. CDR1 is LGHNA, CDR2 YNFKEQ, per germline. The CDR3 loop reads CASSQVSASGSNYGYTF. The DNA of the CDR3 is TGTGCCAGCAGCCAAGTATCGGCCAGCGGTTCTAACTATGGCTACACCTTC.

This chain links TRBV10-3 with TRBJ2-7, with D tentatively TRBD2 (6 bases). V dropped 7 bases and J dropped 4 bases, with 11 bases sitting between them. Germline V gene lookup returns CDR1 ENHRY and CDR2 SYGVKD. This CDR3 region has 12 residues. The CDR3 reads CAITDGSYEQYF. In DNA form, the CDR3 reads TGTGCCATCACCGACGGGAGTTACGAGCAGTACTTC.

As for this clonotype: The germline gene is not matched at one end of the junction; a read error may be the cause. J is TRBJ2-1 and V is TRBV5-1, with TRBD1 as a possible D gene (5 bases). Germline V lookup: CDR1 SGHRS, CDR2 YFSETQ. This CDR3 comprises 15 residues. In DNA form, the CDR3 reads TGCGCCGGCAGCTTGGCGGCGACAGATTACAATGAGCAGTTCTTC. It encodes CAGSLAATDYNEQFF.

This chain joins TRBV5-5 and TRBJ2-1, with a tentative D call TRBD2 (7 bases). Germline loops: CDR1 SGHKS, CDR2 YYEKEE (reference sequence). V was cut by 4 bases and J by 1 base, with 27 bases left in between. This CDR3 comprises 20 residues. CDR3 bases: TGTGCCAGCAGCGCCCTAGCCGAAGGGGGGGGTAGCGGGTCCTACAATGAGCAGTTCTTC. It encodes CASSALAEGGGSGSYNEQFF.

V gene TRBV5-5 combines with J gene TRBJ2-5; TRBD2 aligns across 9 bases. There are 15 residues in the CDR3. Per germline, CDR1 SGHKS and CDR2 YYEKEE (reference sequence). Germline trimming cut 4 bases from V and 4 bases from J; bases unmatched to any gene: 8. In DNA form, the CDR3 reads TGTGCCAGCAGCCCCGAGACTAGCGGCGGAGAGACCCAGTACTTC. Translated, it gives CASSPETSGGETQYF.

This clonotype was observed a handful of times. V and J are TRBV12-3 or TRBV12-4 and TRBJ2-5, with 9 bases fitting TRBD1. The CDR3 consists of 14 residues. With V trimmed by 10 bases and J by 3 bases, 9 bases remained unmatched. The CDR3 DNA follows: TGTGCCAACAGCCCTCGGACAGGGGAAGAGACCCAGTACTTC. Protein: CANSPRTGEETQYF.

The chain carries TRBV12-3 or TRBV12-4 and TRBJ1-1; D unclear. The V gene lost 3 bases and the J gene lost 0 bases, with 11 bases spanning the gap. The CDR3 has 15 amino acids. CDR3 in amino acids: CASSFSTTLNTEAFF. In DNA, the CDR3 is TGTGCCAGCAGTTTCTCGACAACTTTGAACACTGAAGCTTTCTTT.

The rearrangement joins TRBV7-2 to TRBJ1-2; 7 nucleotides line up with TRBD1. Germline CDR1 SGHTA, CDR2 FQGNSA. The CDR3 spans 16 residues. V lost 5 bases to trimming and J lost 1 base; unmatched junction nucleotides: 10. The CDR3 reads CASSRDRAGVNYGYTF. CDR3 sequence (DNA): TGTGCCAGCAGCCGTGACAGGGCAGGGGTTAACTATGGCTACACCTTC.

This clonotype was detected a few times. The chain joins TRBV4-2 to TRBJ2-7, with D hard to call. CDR1 is LGHNA, CDR2 YNFKEQ, per germline. There are 15 residues in the CDR3. Trimming shortened V by 5 bases and J by 0 bases, and 14 bases separated the two germline ends. CDR3 amino acids: CASSAVEMSSYEQYF. The CDR3, as DNA: TGTGCCAGCAGCGCGGTAGAAATGAGCTCCTACGAGCAGTACTTC.

The V call is TRBV9, the J call TRBJ2-1; TRBD1 matches 9 bases. This CDR3 region has 15 residues. Germline CDR1 reads SGDLS; CDR2 reads YYNGEE. Losses at the gene ends were 3 bases for V and 6 bases for J; bases not matched to a gene: 7. The CDR3 loop reads CASSGRDRVLNEQFF. CDR3 bases: TGTGCCAGCAGCGGCCGGGACAGGGTTCTCAATGAGCAGTTCTTC.

The V gene is TRBV4-1, the J gene TRBJ1-5; D is unresolved. The V gene lost 5 bases and the J gene lost 0 bases, with 11 bases spanning the gap. Per the germline V gene, CDR1 is MGHRA and CDR2 is YSYEKL. CDR3 length equals 15 residues. The CDR3 DNA reads TGCGCCAGCAGCGACTTAAACTATAGCAATCAGCCCCAGCATTTT. Protein sequence: CASSDLNYSNQPQHF.

This sequence joins TRBV2 and TRBJ2-1; TRBD2 matches 9 bases. Losses at the gene ends were 6 bases for V and 7 bases for J; bases not matched to a gene: 19. The CDR3 has 18 amino acids. CDR1 is SNHLY, CDR2 FYNNEI, per germline. CDR3 in amino acids: CASSPSPTSGLWGNEQFF. The CDR3 DNA reads TGTGCCAGCAGCCCGAGCCCGACTAGCGGCCTGTGGGGGAATGAGCAGTTCTTC.

There are a few counts of this clonotype. The chain's CDR3 is CASSVGWRETQYF. CDR3 DNA sequence: TGTGCCAGCAGCGTCGGGTGGAGAGAGACCCAGTACTTC. J is TRBJ2-5 and V is TRBV9; D is unclear. CDR3 size: 13 residues. Germline V gene lookup returns CDR1 SGDLS and CDR2 YYNGEE. The V end was cut by 2 bases, the J end by 4 bases, with 9 bases between.

As to this clonotype: As the CDR3 is not closed by the conserved phenylalanine or tryptophan, this likely results from a read error. The rearrangement uses TRBV7-9 and TRBJ2-1; tentatively, D is TRBD2 (6 bases). Deletions cut 1 base from V and 4 bases from J, with 8 bases between. Germline lookup yields CDR1 SEHNR and CDR2 FQNEAQ (reference sequence). This CDR3 is 14 amino acids long. CDR3 coding DNA: TGTGCCAGCAGCTTAGGGGCGGGGTACAATGAGCAGTTCATC. This encodes CASSLGAGYNEQFI.

The CDR3, as DNA: TGTGCCATCAGTGCGACCCTTGGGGACACTGAAGCTTTCTTT. Its protein product is CAISATLGDTEAFF. J is TRBJ1-1 and V is TRBV10-3; no firm D call. The germline CDR1 and CDR2 sequences are ENHRY and SYGVKD. Trimming removed 4 bases at V and 3 bases at J, with 12 bases between. The CDR3 has 14 residues.

V and J are TRBV4-1 and TRBJ2-1; 7 nucleotides line up with TRBD2. J was trimmed by 1 base and V by 8 bases; bases with no gene match: 8. The CDR3 extends over 15 amino acids. CDR1 and CDR2 (germline): MGHRA, YSYEKL. CDR3 in amino acids: CASRSGGPSYNEQFF. As DNA, the CDR3 is TGCGCCAGCCGGTCGGGGGGTCCGTCCTACAATGAGCAGTTCTTC.

The chain has TRBV5-1 and TRBJ2-5, with D possibly being TRBD2 (6 bases). The CDR3 totals 13 residues. Trimming left V 1 base short and J 11 bases short, with 15 bases between. CDR1 is SGHRS, CDR2 YFSETQ, per germline. Written as DNA, the CDR3 is TGCGCCAGCAGCTTGAAAGGCGGGAATGAGCAGTACTTC. This encodes CASSLKGGNEQYF.

This clonotype appeared a few times. This sequence joins TRBV20-1 and TRBJ2-5; the match to TRBD2 covers 10 bases. The J call may be incorrect, as the DNA end agrees better with TRBJ2-7. The CDR3 has 14 residues. Germline-derived CDR1 and CDR2 are DFQATT and SNEGSKA (reference sequence). The CDR3 DNA sequence: TGCAGTGCTAGGCTAGCGGGGGTTAAGAACGAGCAGTACTTC. Translating gives CSARLAGVKNEQYF.

This clonotype has only a few counts. This chain links TRBV12-3 or TRBV12-4 with TRBJ1-1; 7 bases fit TRBD1. This CDR3 is built from 14 residues. After removal of 2 bases from V and 5 bases from J, the junction contained 5 bases not matched to a gene. In nucleotides, the CDR3 is TGTGCCAGCAGTTTAAGGGGGCGGCAGACTGAAGCTTTCTTT. Protein: CASSLRGRQTEAFF.

The chain recombines TRBV6-4 with TRBJ1-1; no definite D call. V was clipped by 2 bases and J by 1 base, with 2 bases between them. Germline V gene sequence: CDR1 MRHNA, CDR2 SNTAGT. The CDR3 has 12 amino acids. In DNA form, the CDR3 reads TGTGCCAGCAGTGACACGAACACTGAAGCTTTCTTT. This sequence encodes CASSDTNTEAFF.

The V gene is TRBV12-3 or TRBV12-4, the J gene TRBJ1-4; D ambiguous. The CDR3 loop spans 12 amino acids. Trimming took 7 bases from V and 8 from J, leaving 11 bases between them. Here the CDR3 DNA reads TGTGCCAGCATACGGCTCGGCGAAAAACTGTTTTTT. This encodes CASIRLGEKLFF.

This rearrangement joins TRBV27 to TRBJ1-2, with D perhaps TRBD1 (6 bases). Germline CDR1 is MNHEY and CDR2 is SMNVEV (reference sequence). The CDR3 has 14 residues. V shed 5 bases and J shed 8 bases, with 18 bases lying between them. CDR3 DNA sequence: TGTGCCAGCAGTCCTTTAAACGAAGGGGGAGGCTACACCTTC. It encodes CASSPLNEGGGYTF.

The chain has TRBV10-3 and TRBJ2-5; D is unresolved. V shed 0 bases and J shed 5 bases, with 10 bases lying between them. This CDR3 contains 14 residues. Germline V gene sequence: CDR1 ENHRY, CDR2 SYGVKD. The chain's CDR3 is CAISESRGRETQYF. The CDR3 DNA reads TGTGCCATCAGTGAGTCTCGCGGTCGGGAGACCCAGTACTTC.

The chain is built from TRBV28 and TRBJ1-1; a possible D gene is TRBD1 (6 bases). The ends were cut back, 5 bases at V and 0 bases at J, with 10 bases in the middle. The CDR3 spans 14 residues. Germline V CDR1 and CDR2: MDHEN, SYDVKM. CDR3 sequence (DNA): TGTGCCAGCAGTATACAGGGCGTGAACACTGAAGCTTTCTTT. This translates into CASSIQGVNTEAFF.

CDR3 sequence (DNA): TGTGCCAGCAGCCAAGGGACAGGGGGCGGTGAGCAGTTCTTC. It translates to CASSQGTGGGEQFF. The chain uses TRBV3-1 and TRBJ2-1; 11 nucleotides line up with TRBD1. V gave up 1 base and J gave up 9 bases; unmatched junction bases: 2. Germline CDR1 LGHDT, CDR2 YNNKEL (reference sequence). The CDR3 has 14 amino acids.

The table lists this clonotype with a few counts. The chain recombines TRBV13 with TRBJ2-6; D perhaps matches TRBD2 (6 bases). The V gene lost 3 bases and the J gene lost 2 bases, with 14 bases spanning the gap. Germline lookup yields CDR1 PRHDT and CDR2 FYEKMQ (reference sequence). This CDR3 comprises 17 residues. DNA for the CDR3: TGTGCCAGCAGCTTGCCCCTCGGGAGAGCTGGGGCCAACGTCCTGACTTTC. Its protein is CASSLPLGRAGANVLTF.

The rearrangement joins TRBV5-1 to TRBJ2-7, with 9 bases that match TRBD1. The CDR3 has 14 residues. The germline CDR1 and CDR2 sequences are SGHRS and YFSETQ. V lost 3 bases and J lost 5; bases outside the gene matches: 6. In DNA, the CDR3 is TGCGCCAGCAGCTGGACCGGGACAGGGAACGAGCAGTACTTC. It yields the protein CASSWTGTGNEQYF.